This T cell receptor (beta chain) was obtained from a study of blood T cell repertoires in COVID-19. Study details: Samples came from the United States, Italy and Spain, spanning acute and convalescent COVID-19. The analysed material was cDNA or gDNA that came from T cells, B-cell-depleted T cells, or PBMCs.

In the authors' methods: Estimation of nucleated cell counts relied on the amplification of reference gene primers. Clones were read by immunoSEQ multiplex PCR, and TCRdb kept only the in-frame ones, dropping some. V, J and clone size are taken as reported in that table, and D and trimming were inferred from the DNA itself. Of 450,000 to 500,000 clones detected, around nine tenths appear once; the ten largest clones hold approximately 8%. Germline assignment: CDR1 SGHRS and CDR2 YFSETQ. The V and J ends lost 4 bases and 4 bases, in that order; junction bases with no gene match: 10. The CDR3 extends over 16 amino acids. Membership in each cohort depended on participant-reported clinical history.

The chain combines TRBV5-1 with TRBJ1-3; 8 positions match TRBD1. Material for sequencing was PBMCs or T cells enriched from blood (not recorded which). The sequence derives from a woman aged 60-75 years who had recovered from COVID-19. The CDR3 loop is CASSTGQGWLGNTIYF. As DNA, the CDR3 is TGCGCCAGCAGCACCGGACAGGGTTGGTTGGGAAACACCATATATTTT.